This note documents a single T cell receptor beta chain sequence. The data are from a study of shared clonotypes between healthy human individuals. The assay was immunoSEQ multiplex PCR, and TCRdb's table has in-frame clones only and misses some. The repertoire has under 600,000 clones, 60% to 80% of them found once; the top ten carry approximately 12%. V was pared by 6 bases and J by 2 bases, with 10 bases between. From germline, CDR1 is WSHSY and CDR2 SAAADI. This CDR3 is built from 13 residues. The sample consisted of PBMCs. The chain combines TRBV10-2 with TRBJ2-5; weak D call: TRBD1 (6 bases). The clonotype was recovered from a woman in her thirties or forties in good health. Some clones in this sample may be carry-over from other donors' samples. The chain's CDR3 is CASSRGSQETQYF. In nucleotides, the CDR3 is TGCGCCAGCAGCAGGGGATCTCAAGAGACCCAGTACTTC.